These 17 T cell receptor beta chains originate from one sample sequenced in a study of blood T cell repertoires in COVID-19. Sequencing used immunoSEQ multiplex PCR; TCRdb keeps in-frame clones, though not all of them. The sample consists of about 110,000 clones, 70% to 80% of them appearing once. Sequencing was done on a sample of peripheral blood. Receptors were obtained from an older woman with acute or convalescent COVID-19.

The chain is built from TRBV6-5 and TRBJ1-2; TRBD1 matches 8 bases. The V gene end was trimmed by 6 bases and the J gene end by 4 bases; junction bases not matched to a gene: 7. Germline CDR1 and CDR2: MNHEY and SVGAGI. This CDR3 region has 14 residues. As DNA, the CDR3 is TGTGCCAGCAGGGGGGACAGGAACCTCTATGGCTACACCTTC. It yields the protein CASRGDRNLYGYTF.

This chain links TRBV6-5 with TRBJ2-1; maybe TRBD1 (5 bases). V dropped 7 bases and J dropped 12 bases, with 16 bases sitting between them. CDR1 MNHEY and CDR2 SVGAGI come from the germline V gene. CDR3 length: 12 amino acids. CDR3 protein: CASIENRGRQFF. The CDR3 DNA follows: TGTGCCAGCATCGAAAATAGGGGTAGGCAGTTCTTC.

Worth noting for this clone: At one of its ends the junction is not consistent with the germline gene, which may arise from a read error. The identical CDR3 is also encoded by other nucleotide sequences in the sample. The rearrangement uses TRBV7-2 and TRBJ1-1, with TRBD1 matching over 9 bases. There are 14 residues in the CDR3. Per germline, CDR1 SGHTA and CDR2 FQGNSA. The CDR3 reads CASSVDRGRTEAFF. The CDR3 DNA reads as TGCGCCAGCAGCGTGGACAGGGGTAGAACTGAAGCTTTCTTT.

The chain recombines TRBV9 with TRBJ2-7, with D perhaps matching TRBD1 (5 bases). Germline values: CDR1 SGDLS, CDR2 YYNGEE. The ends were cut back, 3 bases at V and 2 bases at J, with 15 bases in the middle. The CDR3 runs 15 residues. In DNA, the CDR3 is TGTGCCAGCAGCGCAGCCCCCGGACATGCCTACGAGCAGTACTTC. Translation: CASSAAPGHAYEQYF.

The CDR3 nucleotides are TGTGTCAGAAGCTTATGGGCAAGGGCGACAGGGGACTATGGCTACACCTTC. The encoded protein is CVRSLWARATGDYGYTF. V is TRBV7-5 and J is TRBJ1-2; the table's D call, TRBD1, was not checked against the DNA. TRBV7-5 is a documented pseudogene. This CDR3 has 17 residues.

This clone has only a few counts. The CDR3 protein is CASSIGQTLNTEAFF. The DNA for the CDR3 is TGTGCCAGTAGTATCGGACAGACATTGAACACTGAAGCTTTCTTT. The rearrangement links TRBV19 to TRBJ1-1, with D tentatively TRBD1 (6 bases). Germline V gene data show CDR1 as LNHDA and CDR2 as SQIVND (reference sequence). The ends were cut back, 3 bases at V and 0 bases at J, with 11 bases in the middle. The CDR3 is made up of 15 amino acids.

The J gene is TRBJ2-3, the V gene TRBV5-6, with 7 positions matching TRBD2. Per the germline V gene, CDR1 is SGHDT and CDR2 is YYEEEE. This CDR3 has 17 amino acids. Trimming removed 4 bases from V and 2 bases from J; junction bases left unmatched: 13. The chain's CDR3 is CASSPRSGLLATDTQYF. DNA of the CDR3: TGTGCCAGCAGCCCCCGCTCGGGACTACTAGCCACAGATACGCAGTATTTT.

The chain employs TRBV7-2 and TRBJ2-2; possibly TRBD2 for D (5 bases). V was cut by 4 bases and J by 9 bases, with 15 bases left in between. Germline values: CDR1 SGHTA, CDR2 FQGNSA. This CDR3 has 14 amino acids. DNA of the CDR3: TGTGCCAGCAGCTCCCCCGAGGGTAGGCGGGAGCTGTTTTTT. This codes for CASSSPEGRRELFF.

CDR3 sequence: CASNQGPGYSGNTIYF. CDR3 sequence (DNA): TGTGCCAGCAACCAGGGTCCAGGATACTCTGGAAACACCATATATTTT. This chain uses TRBV7-6 with TRBJ1-3; D perhaps matches TRBD1 (5 bases). The V gene's germline CDR1 is SGHVS and CDR2 FNYEAQ. CDR3 length equals 16 residues. V lost 7 bases to trimming and J lost 0 bases, with 16 bases between them.

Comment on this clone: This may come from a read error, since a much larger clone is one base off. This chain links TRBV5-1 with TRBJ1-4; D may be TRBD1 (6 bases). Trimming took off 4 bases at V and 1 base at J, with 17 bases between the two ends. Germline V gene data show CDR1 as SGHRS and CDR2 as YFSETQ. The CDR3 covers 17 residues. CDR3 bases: TGCGCCAGCAGCCCTCCTGGACAGTCTCAAACTAATGAAAAACTGTTTTTT. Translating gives CASSPPGQSQTNEKLFF.

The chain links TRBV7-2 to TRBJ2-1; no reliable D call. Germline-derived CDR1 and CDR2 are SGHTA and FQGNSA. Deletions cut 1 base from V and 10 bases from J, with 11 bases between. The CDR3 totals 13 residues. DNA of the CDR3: TGTGCCAGCAGCTTAGGCGGTCCGACCGAGCAGTTCTTC. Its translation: CASSLGGPTEQFF.

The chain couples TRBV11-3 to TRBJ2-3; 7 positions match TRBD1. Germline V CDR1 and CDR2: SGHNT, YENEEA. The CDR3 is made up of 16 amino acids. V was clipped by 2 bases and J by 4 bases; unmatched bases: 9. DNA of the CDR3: TGTGCCAGCAGCTTAAGTAGGGGGCAGAGGGCAGATACGCAGTATTTT. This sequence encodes CASSLSRGQRADTQYF.

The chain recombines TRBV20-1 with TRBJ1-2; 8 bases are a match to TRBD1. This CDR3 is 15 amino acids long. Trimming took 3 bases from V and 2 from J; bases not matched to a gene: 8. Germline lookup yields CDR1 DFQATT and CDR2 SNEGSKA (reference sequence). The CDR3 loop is CSASLGQGANYGYTF. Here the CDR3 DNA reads TGCAGTGCTAGTTTGGGGCAGGGGGCGAACTATGGCTACACCTTC.

The CDR3 bases are TGTGCTAGTGGTTTGTCACGGGACAGGAACTTCCAAGAGACCCAGTACTTC. It specifies CASGLSRDRNFQETQYF. V is TRBV12-5 and J is TRBJ2-5; 8 nucleotides match TRBD1. The germline V gene encodes CDR1 LGHNT and CDR2 FRNRAP. The CDR3 runs 17 residues. The ends lost 2 bases at V and 1 base at J; junction bases unmatched: 9. The variable domain in full, completed from reference TRBV12-5 and TRBJ2-5, reads DARVTQTPRHKVTEMGQEVTMRCQPILGHNTVFWYRQTMMQGLELLAYFRNRAPLDDSGMPKDRFSAEMPDATLATLKIQPSEPRDSAVYFCASGLSRDRNFQETQYFGPGTRLLVL.

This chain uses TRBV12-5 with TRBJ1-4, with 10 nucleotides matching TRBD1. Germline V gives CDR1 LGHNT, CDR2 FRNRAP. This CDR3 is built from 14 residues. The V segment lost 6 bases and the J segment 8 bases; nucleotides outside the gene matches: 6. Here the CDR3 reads CASGTDRGGEKLFF. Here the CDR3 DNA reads TGTGCTAGTGGCACGGACAGGGGGGGAGAAAAACTGTTTTTT.

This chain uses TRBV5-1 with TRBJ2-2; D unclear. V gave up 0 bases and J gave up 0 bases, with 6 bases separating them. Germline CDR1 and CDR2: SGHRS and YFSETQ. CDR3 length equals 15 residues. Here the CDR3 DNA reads TGCGCCAGCAGCTTGGTACAGACGAACACCGGGGAGCTGTTTTTT. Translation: CASSLVQTNTGELFF.

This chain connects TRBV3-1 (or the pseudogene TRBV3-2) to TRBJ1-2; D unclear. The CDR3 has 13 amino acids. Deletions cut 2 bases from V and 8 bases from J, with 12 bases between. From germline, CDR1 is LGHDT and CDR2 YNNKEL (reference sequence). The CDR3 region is CASSQIRVEGYTF. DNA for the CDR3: TGTGCCAGCAGCCAAATTCGCGTGGAGGGCTACACCTTC.